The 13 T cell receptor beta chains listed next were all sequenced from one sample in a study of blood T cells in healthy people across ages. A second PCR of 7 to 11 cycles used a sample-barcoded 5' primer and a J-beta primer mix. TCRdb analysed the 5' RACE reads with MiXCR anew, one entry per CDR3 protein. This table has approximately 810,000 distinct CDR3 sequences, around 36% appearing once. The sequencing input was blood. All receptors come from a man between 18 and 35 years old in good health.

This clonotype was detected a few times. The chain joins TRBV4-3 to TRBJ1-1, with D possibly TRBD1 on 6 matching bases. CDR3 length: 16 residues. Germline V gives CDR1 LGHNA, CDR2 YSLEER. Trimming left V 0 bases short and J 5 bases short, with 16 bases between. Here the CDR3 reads CASSQDSWSGATEAFF. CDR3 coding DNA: TGCGCCAGCAGCCAAGATAGCTGGTCAGGGGCAACTGAAGCTTTCTTT.

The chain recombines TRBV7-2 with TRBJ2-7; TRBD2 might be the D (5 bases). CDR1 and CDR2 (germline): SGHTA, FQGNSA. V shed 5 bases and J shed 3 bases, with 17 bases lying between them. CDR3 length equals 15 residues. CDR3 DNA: TGTGCCAGCAGCCCAAGGAGTACTAGAAACTACGAGCAGTACTTC. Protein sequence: CASSPRSTRNYEQYF.

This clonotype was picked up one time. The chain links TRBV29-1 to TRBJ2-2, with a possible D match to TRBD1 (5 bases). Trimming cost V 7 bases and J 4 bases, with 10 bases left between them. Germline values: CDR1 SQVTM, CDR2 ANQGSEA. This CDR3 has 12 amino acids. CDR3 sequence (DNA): TGCAGCGGCGCAACAGGCACCGGGGAGCTGTTTTTT. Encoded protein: CSGATGTGELFF.

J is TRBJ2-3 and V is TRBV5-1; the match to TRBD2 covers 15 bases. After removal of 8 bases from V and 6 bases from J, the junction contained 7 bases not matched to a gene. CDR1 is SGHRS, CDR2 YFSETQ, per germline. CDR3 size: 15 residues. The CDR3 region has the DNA TGCGCCAGTGGACTAGCGGGGGGGCCAGCGGATACGCAGTATTTT. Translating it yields CASGLAGGPADTQYF.

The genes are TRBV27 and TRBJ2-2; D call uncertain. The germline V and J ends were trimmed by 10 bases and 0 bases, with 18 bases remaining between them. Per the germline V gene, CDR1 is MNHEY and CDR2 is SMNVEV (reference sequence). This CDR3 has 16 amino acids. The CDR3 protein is CATRPIIATNTGELFF. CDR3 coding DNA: TGTGCCACCAGACCCATTATAGCTACGAACACCGGGGAGCTGTTTTTT.

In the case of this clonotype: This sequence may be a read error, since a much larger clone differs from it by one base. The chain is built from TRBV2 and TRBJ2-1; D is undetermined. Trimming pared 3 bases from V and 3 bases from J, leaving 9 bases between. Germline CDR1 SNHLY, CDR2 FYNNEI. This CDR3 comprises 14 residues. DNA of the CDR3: TGTGCCAGCAGTGAGATTCAGGTCTACAATGAGCAGTTCTTC. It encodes CASSEIQVYNEQFF.

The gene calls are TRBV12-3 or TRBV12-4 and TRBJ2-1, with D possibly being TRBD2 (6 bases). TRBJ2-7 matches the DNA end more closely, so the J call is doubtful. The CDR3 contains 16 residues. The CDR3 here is CASSLGGTCLGYEQYF. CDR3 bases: TGTGCCAGCAGTTTAGGTGGGACTTGCTTGGGGTACGAGCAGTACTTC.

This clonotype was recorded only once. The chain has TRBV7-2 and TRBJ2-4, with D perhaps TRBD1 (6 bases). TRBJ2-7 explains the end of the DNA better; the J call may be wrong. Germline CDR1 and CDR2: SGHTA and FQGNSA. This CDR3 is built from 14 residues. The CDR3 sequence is CASSLGTEGDEQYF. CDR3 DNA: TGTGCCAGCAGCTTAGGGACAGAAGGGGACGAGCAGTACTTC.

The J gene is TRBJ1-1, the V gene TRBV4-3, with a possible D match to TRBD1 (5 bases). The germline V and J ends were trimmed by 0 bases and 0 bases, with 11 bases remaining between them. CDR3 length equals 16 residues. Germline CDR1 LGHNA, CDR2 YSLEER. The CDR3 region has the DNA TGCGCCAGCAGCCAAGATCATACGGGGGTGAACACTGAAGCTTTCTTT. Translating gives CASSQDHTGVNTEAFF.

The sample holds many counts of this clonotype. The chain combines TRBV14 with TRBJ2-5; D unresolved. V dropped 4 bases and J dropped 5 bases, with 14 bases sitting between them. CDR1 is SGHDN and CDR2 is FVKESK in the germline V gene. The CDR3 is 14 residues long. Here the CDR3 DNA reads TGTGCCAGCAGCCCCGGCCCTCCGTCCGAGACCCAGTACTTC. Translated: CASSPGPPSETQYF.

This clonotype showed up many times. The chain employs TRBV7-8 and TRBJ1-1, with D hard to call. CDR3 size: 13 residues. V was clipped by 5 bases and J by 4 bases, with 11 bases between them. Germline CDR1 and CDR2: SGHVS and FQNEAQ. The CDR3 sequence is CASSPYLGTEAFF. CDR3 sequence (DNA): TGTGCCAGCAGCCCCTATTTAGGCACTGAAGCTTTCTTT.

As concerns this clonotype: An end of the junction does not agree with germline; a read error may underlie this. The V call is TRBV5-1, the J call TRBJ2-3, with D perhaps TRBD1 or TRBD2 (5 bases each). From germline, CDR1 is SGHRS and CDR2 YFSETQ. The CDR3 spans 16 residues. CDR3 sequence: CAGSPVGTIPTDTQYF. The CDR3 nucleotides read TGCGCCGGCAGCCCGGTAGGGACGATCCCCACAGATACGCAGTATTTT.

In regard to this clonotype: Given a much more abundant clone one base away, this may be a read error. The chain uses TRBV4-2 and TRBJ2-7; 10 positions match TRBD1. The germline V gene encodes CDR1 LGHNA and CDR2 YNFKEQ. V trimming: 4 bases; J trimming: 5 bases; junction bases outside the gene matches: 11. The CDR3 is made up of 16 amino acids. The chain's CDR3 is CASSRGTGTGADEQYF. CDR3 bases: TGTGCCAGCAGCCGGGGAACCGGGACAGGGGCCGACGAGCAGTACTTC.